These T cell receptor beta chains were read from a single sample in a study of vaccination and CD4 T cells after COVID-19. TCRdb reprocessed the PCR reads with MiXCR, giving one entry per CDR3 protein. The table shows 18,000 or so distinct CDR3 sequences, with just under 30% occurring only once. The antigens for these receptors are not known. The specimen was cultured CD4+ T cells from blood. Source of these receptors: a human donor with COVID-19. The CDR3 runs from the conserved cysteine through the conserved F or W. The order of the fields is D gene, clone size, CDR3 length, V gene, J gene, CDR3 DNA, CDR3 protein. The D gene is left open where the match is weak. Size is stated for part of the rows, as once, few or many counts, or as a class when the clone is expanded.

.	.	15	TRBV27	TRBJ2-1	TGTGCCAGCAGTCGGACCATGGGACCCTACAATGAGCAGTTCTTC	CASSRTMGPYNEQFF
TRBD1	.	16	TRBV28	TRBJ1-5	TGTGCCAGCAGTGCCCCACAGGGGGGAAGCAATCAGCCCCAGCATTTT	CASSAPQGGSNQPQHF
.	few	13	TRBV5-1	TRBJ1-2	TGCGCCAGCAGCGCGGAGGGGGGGAATGGCTACACCTTC	CASSAEGGNGYTF
TRBD2	.	15	TRBV20-1	TRBJ2-1	TGCAGTGGAAAGAAGCGGGGGAGCTCCTACAATGAGCAGTTCTTC	CSGKKRGSSYNEQFF
.	.	15	TRBV7-9	TRBJ2-5	TGTGCCAGCAGCGGCGGCGGGGTAGGACAAGAGACCCAGTACTTC	CASSGGGVGQETQYF
TRBD1	.	16	TRBV7-2	TRBJ1-5	TGTGCCAGCAGCCCAGGACAGGGGCGGAGCAATCAGCCCCAGCATTTT	CASSPGQGRSNQPQHF
.	few	11	TRBV27	TRBJ2-2	TGTGCCAGCACCAATGCCGGGGAGCTGTTTTTT	CASTNAGELFF
.	few	15	TRBV19	TRBJ1-2	TGTGCCAGTAGTAGCCCCGGGCCTCCTAACTATGGCTACACCTTC	CASSSPGPPNYGYTF
TRBD2	few	17	TRBV19	TRBJ2-6	TGTGCCAGTAGTATGGGCGGGGGAGCACTTGGGGCCAACGTCCTGACTTTC	CASSMGGGALGANVLTF
.	.	12	TRBV5-6	TRBJ2-7	TGTGCCAGCAGCTCTCGATTGCACGAGCAGTACTTC	CASSSRLHEQYF
TRBD1	once	13	TRBV7-3	TRBJ2-1	TGTGCCAGCAGCTCTGACAGGGGGAATGAGCAGTTCTTC	CASSSDRGNEQFF